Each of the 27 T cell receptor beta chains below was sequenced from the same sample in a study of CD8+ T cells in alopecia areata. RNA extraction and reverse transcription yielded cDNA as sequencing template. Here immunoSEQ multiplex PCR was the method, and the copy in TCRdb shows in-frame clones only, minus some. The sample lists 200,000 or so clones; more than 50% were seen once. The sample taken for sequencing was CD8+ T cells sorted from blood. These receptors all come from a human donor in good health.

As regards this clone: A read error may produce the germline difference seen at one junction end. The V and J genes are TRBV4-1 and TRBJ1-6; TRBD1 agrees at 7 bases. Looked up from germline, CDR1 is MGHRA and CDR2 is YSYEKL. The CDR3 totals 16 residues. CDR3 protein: CASGNRGRGYSSPLHF. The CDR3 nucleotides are TGCGCCAGTGGAAACAGGGGTCGCGGGTATAGTTCACCCCTCCACTTT.

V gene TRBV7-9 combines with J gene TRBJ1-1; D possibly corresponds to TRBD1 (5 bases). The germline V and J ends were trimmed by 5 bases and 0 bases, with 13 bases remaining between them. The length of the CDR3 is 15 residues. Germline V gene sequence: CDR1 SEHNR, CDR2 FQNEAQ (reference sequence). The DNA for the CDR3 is TGTGCCAGCAGCGATTTACAGGAGATGAACACTGAAGCTTTCTTT. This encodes CASSDLQEMNTEAFF.

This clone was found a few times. CDR3 amino acids: CASSEGTANTEAFF. DNA of the CDR3: TGTGCCAGCAGCGAAGGGACAGCGAACACTGAAGCTTTCTTT. The chain has TRBV9 and TRBJ1-1; the match to TRBD1 covers 7 bases. After removal of 3 bases from V and 1 base from J, the junction contained 3 bases not matched to a gene. Germline V gene sequence: CDR1 SGDLS, CDR2 YYNGEE. The CDR3 has 14 amino acids.

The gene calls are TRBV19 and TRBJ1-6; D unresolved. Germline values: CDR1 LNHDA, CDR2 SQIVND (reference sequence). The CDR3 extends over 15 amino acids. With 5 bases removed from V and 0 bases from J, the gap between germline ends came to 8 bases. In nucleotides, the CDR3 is TGTGCCAGTAGTGTGGGGAGCTCCTATAATTCACCCCTCCACTTT. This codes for CASSVGSSYNSPLHF. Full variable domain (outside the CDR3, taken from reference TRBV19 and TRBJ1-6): DGGITQSPKYLFRKEGQNVTLSCEQNLNHDAMYWYRQDPGQGLRLIYYSQIVNDFQKGDIAEGYSVSREKKESFPLTVTSAQKNPTAFYLCASSVGSSYNSPLHFGNGTRLTVT.

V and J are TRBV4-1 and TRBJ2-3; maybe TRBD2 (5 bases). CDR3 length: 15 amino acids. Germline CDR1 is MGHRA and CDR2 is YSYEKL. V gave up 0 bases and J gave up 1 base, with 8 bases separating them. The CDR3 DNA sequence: TGCGCCAGCAGCCAAGATGACGGGGGCACAGATACGCAGTATTTT. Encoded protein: CASSQDDGGTDTQYF.

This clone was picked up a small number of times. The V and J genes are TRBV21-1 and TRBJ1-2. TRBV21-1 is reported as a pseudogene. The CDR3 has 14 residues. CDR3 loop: CASSSDGTNYGYTF. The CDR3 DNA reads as TGTGCCAGCAGCAGCGACGGTACGAACTATGGCTACACCTTC.

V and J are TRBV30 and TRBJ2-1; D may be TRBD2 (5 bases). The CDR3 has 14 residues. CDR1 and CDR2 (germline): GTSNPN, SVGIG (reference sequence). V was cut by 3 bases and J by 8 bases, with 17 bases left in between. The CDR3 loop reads CAWSSLNLGDEQFF. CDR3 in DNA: TGTGCCTGGAGCTCACTAAACCTGGGAGATGAGCAGTTCTTC.

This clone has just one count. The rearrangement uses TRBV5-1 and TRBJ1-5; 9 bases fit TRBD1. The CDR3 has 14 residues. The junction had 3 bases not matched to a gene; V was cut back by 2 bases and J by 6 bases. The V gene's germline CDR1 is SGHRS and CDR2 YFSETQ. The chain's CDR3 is CASSFTGGIQPQHF. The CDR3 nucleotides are TGCGCCAGCAGCTTCACAGGGGGCATTCAGCCCCAGCATTTT.

This CDR3 reads CSVLDRNLMNTEAFF. The DNA for the CDR3 is TGCAGCGTCCTGGACAGAAACCTGATGAACACTGAAGCTTTCTTT. The chain recombines TRBV29-1 with TRBJ1-1, with D maybe TRBD1 (6 bases). This CDR3 is 15 amino acids long. Germline CDR1 is SQVTM and CDR2 is ANQGSEA. V dropped 6 bases and J dropped 0 bases, with 17 bases sitting between them.

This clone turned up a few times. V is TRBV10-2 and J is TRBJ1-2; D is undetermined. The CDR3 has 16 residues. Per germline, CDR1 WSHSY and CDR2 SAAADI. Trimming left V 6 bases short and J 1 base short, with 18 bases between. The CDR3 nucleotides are TGCGCCAGCAGACCTTTAATGAGACCTGATAACTATGGCTACACCTTC. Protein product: CASRPLMRPDNYGYTF.

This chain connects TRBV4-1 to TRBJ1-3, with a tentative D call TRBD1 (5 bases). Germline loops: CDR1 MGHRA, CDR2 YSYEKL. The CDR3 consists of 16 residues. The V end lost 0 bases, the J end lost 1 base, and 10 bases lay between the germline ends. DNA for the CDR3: TGCGCCAGCAGCCAAGAGCCCGGGGGATCTGGAAACACCATATATTTT. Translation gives CASSQEPGGSGNTIYF.

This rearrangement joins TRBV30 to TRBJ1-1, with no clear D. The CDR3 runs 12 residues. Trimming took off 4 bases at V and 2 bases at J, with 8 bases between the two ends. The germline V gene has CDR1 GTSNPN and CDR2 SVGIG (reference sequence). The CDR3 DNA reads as TGTGCCTGGAATCCCACCAACACTGAAGCTTTCTTT. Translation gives CAWNPTNTEAFF.

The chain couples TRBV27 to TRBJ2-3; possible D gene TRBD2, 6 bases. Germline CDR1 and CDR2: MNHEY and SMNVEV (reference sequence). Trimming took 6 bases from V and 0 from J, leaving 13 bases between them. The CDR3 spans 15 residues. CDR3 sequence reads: CASSKRLVSTDTQYF. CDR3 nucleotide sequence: TGTGCCAGCAGCAAAAGACTAGTAAGCACAGATACGCAGTATTTT.

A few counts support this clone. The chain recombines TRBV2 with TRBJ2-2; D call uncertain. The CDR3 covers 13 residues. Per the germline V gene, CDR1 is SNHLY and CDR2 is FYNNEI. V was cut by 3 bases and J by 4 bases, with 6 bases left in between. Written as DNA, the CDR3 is TGTGCCAGCAGTGATGACGGCACCGGGGAGCTGTTTTTT. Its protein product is CASSDDGTGELFF. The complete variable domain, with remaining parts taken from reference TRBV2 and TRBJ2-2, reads EPEVTQTPSHQVTQMGQEVILRCVPISNHLYFYWYRQILGQKVEFLVSFYNNEISEKSEIFDDQFSVERPDGSNFTLKIRSTKLEDSAMYFCASSDDGTGELFFGEGSRLTVL.

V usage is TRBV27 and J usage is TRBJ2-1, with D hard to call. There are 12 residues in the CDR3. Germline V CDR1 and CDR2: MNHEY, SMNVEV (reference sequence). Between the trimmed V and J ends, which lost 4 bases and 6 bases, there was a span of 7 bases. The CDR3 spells CASSWGSNEQFF. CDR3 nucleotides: TGTGCCAGCAGTTGGGGTAGCAATGAGCAGTTCTTC.

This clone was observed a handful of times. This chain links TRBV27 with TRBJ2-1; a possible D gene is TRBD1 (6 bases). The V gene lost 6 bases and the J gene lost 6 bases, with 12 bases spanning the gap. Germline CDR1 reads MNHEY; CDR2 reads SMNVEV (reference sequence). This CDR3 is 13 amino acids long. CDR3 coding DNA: TGTGCCAGCAGCGTGGTAGGGGGCAATGAGCAGTTCTTC. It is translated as CASSVVGGNEQFF.

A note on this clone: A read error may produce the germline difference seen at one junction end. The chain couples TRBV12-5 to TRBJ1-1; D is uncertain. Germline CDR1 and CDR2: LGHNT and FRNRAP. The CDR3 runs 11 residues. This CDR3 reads CASGIPGPPVF. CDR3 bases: TGTGCTAGTGGTATCCCCGGGCCGCCCGTCTTT.

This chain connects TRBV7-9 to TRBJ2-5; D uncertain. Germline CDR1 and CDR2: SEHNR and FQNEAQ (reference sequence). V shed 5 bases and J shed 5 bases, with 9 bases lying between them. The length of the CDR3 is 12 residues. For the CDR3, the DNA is TGTGCCAGCAGCCCTCCTGCGGAGACCCAGTACTTC. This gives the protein CASSPPAETQYF.

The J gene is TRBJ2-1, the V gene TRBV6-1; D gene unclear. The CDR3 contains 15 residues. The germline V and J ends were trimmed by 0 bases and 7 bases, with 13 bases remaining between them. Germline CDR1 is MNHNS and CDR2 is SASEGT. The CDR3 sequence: CASSEALARKNEQFF. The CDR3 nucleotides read TGTGCCAGCAGTGAAGCGCTTGCCAGGAAGAATGAGCAGTTCTTC.

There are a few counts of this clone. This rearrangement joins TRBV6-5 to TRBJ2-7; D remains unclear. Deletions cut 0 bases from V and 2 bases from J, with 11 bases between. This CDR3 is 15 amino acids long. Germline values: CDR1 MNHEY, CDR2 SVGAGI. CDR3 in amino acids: CASSYSTQPTYEQYF. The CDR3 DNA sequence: TGTGCCAGCAGTTACTCGACCCAGCCCACCTACGAGCAGTACTTC.

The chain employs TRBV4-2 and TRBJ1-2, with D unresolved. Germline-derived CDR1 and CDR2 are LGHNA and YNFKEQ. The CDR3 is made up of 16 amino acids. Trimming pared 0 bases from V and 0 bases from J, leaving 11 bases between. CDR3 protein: CASSQESADPNYGYTF. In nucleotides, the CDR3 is TGTGCCAGCAGCCAAGAATCGGCAGACCCTAACTATGGCTACACCTTC.

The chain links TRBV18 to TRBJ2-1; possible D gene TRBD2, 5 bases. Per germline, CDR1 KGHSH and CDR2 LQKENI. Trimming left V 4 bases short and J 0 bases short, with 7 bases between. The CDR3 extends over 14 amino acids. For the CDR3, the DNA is TGTGCCAGCTCACTGGGGAGCTCCTACAATGAGCAGTTCTTC. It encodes CASSLGSSYNEQFF.

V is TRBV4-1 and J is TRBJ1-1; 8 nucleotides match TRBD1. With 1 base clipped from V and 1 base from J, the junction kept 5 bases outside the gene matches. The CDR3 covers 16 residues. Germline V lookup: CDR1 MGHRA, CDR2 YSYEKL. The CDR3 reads CASSQVTGGRNTEAFF. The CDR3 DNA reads TGCGCCAGCAGCCAAGTTACAGGGGGAAGGAACACTGAAGCTTTCTTT.

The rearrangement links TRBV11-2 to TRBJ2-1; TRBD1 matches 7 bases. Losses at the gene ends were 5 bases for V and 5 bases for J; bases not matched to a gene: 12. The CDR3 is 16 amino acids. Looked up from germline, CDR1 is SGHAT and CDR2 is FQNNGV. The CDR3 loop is CASSQGEGALNNEQFF. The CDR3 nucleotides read TGTGCCAGCAGCCAGGGAGAGGGGGCCTTAAACAATGAGCAGTTCTTC.

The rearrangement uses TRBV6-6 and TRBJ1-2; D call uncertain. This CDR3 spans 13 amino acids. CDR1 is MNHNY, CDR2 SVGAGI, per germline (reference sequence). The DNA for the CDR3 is TGTGCATCCCTGGCCCCGGGTAGCTATGGCTACACCTTC. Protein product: CASLAPGSYGYTF.

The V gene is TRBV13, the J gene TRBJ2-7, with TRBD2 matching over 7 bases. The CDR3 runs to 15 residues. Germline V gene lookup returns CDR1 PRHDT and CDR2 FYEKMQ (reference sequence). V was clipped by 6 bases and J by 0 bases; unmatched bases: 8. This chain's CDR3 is CASSESGDGSYEQYF. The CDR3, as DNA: TGTGCCAGCAGTGAAAGCGGGGACGGCTCCTACGAGCAGTACTTC.

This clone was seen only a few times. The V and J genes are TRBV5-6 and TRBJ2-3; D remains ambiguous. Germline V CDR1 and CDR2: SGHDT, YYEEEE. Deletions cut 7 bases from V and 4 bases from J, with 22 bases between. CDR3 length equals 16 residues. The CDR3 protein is CASGHLSPIVADTQYF. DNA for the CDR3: TGTGCCAGCGGCCACCTGAGCCCCATTGTCGCAGATACGCAGTATTTT.